The clone carrying this T cell receptor (beta chain) has a handful of counts. As yet, its antigen is unknown. The sample belongs to a study of identical twins. A single record per CDR3 protein comes from TCRdb applying MiXCR to the 5' RACE reads. The repertoire holds some 500,000 distinct CDR3 sequences, 14% seen once, with roughly 0.56% in the top ten. The V end was cut by 2 bases, the J end by 3 bases, with 9 bases between. Germline CDR1 and CDR2: SGHDT and YYEEEE. This CDR3 spans 14 amino acids. Overall study findings and caveats: It was possible that invariant MAIT and iNKT cells partly confounded the zero-insertion analyses. Without tracking the same donors, conclusions rested on cross-sectional statistical analysis. In monozygotic twins, models underestimated the sharing of out-of-frame TCR alpha. Excess sharing by twins proved weaker in beta out-of-frame sequences.

The same sample was also studied in work on yellow fever vaccine responses in identical twins.

This chain connects TRBV5-6 to TRBJ2-4, with unresolved D. The sequenced sample consisted of CD4+ T cells sorted from blood. This sequence originates from a woman between 18 and 30 years old in good health. The CDR3 region has the DNA TGTGCCAGCAGCTTACCTGGGGACAAAAACATTCAGTACTTC. This translates into CASSLPGDKNIQYF. The complete variable domain, with remaining parts taken from reference TRBV5-6 and TRBJ2-4, reads DAGVTQSPTHLIKTRGQQVTLRCSPKSGHDTVSWYQQALGQGPQFIFQYYEEEERQRGNFPDRFSGHQFPNYSSELNVNALLLGDSALYLCASSLPGDKNIQYFGAGTRLSVL.